One sample yielded the 13 T cell receptor beta chains listed below, sequenced in a study of cytomegalovirus exposure and HLA in healthy donors. Researchers ran the PCR with 60 Vbeta and 13 Jbeta primers. Assay used: immunoSEQ multiplex PCR; TCRdb lists only in-frame clones, some missing. The table shows approximately 100,000 clones, with around 75% occurring only once. The sample taken for sequencing was PBMCs. These receptors originate from a male donor in good health and CMV-seropositive.

The CDR3 region is CASRHNNEQFF. CDR3 nucleotide sequence: TGCGCCAGCAGACATAATAATGAGCAGTTCTTC. The V and J genes are TRBV10-2 and TRBJ2-1; D not resolved. The CDR3 contains 11 residues. The germline V gene encodes CDR1 WSHSY and CDR2 SAAADI. Trimming removed 6 bases from V and 7 bases from J, with 7 bases in between.

This rearrangement joins TRBV6-5 to TRBJ2-7; a weak D match, TRBD2 (6 bases). This CDR3 is built from 15 residues. From germline, CDR1 is MNHEY and CDR2 SVGAGI. Trimming took off 2 bases at V and 3 bases at J, with 14 bases between the two ends. The CDR3 nucleotides read TGTGCCAGCAGTTACGCCGGGACTCCGAGCTACGAGCAGTACTTC. It yields the protein CASSYAGTPSYEQYF.

This chain uses TRBV28 with TRBJ2-7, with D possibly TRBD2 on 7 matching bases. CDR1 and CDR2 (germline): MDHEN, SYDVKM. Trimming removed 7 bases at V and 6 bases at J, with 22 bases between. This CDR3 is built from 15 residues. The chain's CDR3 is CASTPSGGARREQYF. CDR3 nucleotide sequence: TGTGCCAGCACTCCTAGTGGGGGGGCGCGACGCGAGCAGTACTTC.

This chain uses TRBV27 with TRBJ1-4; D unresolved. The germline V and J ends were trimmed by 3 bases and 0 bases, with 5 bases remaining between them. There are 14 residues in the CDR3. CDR1 and CDR2 from the germline V gene are MNHEY and SMNVEV (reference sequence). CDR3 bases: TGTGCCAGCAGTTTCTCTGCAACTAATGAAAAACTGTTTTTT. Protein product: CASSFSATNEKLFF.

This clone was detected only a few times. This chain joins TRBV10-2 and TRBJ1-1; 8 positions match TRBD1. CDR1 and CDR2 from the germline V gene are WSHSY and SAAADI. The CDR3 totals 16 residues. J gave up 6 bases and V 3 bases, and 12 bases lay outside the gene matches. The CDR3 sequence is CASSDPAGTGRPEAFF. CDR3 coding DNA: TGCGCCAGCAGTGACCCAGCCGGGACAGGAAGGCCTGAAGCTTTCTTT.

In its sample, this clone was seen once. The V and J genes are TRBV10-3 and TRBJ2-7; 8 nucleotides match TRBD1. V gave up 2 bases and J gave up 0 bases; unmatched junction bases: 9. The germline CDR1 and CDR2 sequences are ENHRY and SYGVKD. The CDR3 runs 17 residues. CDR3 DNA: TGTGCCATCAGTGAGACTGCACCGGGACAGGCCTCCTACGAGCAGTACTTC. Translated, it gives CAISETAPGQASYEQYF.

This clone appeared once. The V gene is TRBV4-1, the J gene TRBJ1-1; maybe TRBD1 (5 bases). This CDR3 contains 12 residues. CDR1 MGHRA and CDR2 YSYEKL come from the germline V gene. Trimming pared 2 bases from V and 11 bases from J, leaving 12 bases between. Here the CDR3 DNA reads TGCGCCAGCAGCCAACTGGGGCTCGGGGCTTTCTTT. It codes for CASSQLGLGAFF.

The rearrangement joins TRBV19 to TRBJ1-5; a weak D match, TRBD1 (6 bases). Germline V lookup: CDR1 LNHDA, CDR2 SQIVND (reference sequence). V shed 9 bases and J shed 4 bases, with 19 bases lying between them. The CDR3 runs to 15 residues. CDR3 in DNA: TGTGCCAGCCATGCTAACCGCCAGGGGAATCAGCCCCAGCATTTT. Protein product: CASHANRQGNQPQHF.

V and J are TRBV29-1 and TRBJ2-3; D may be TRBD2 (6 bases). This CDR3 has 13 amino acids. Per germline, CDR1 SQVTM and CDR2 ANQGSEA. V gave up 8 bases and J gave up 5 bases, with 17 bases separating them. In DNA, the CDR3 is TGCAGCATAAACGGAGGGTACCGAGATACGCAGTATTTT. This translates into CSINGGYRDTQYF.

This chain uses TRBV5-1 with TRBJ2-3; maybe TRBD2 (6 bases). Germline V gene sequence: CDR1 SGHRS, CDR2 YFSETQ. V gave up 3 bases and J gave up 1 base, with 24 bases separating them. The CDR3 extends over 19 amino acids. CDR3 sequence reads: CASSSQASVLFSGTDTQYF. The CDR3 DNA follows: TGCGCCAGCAGCTCGCAGGCTAGCGTCCTTTTTTCGGGCACAGATACGCAGTATTTT.

This clone was seen just once. Here the CDR3 DNA reads TGTGCCAGCAGCCCTACTGTGGGAGAGAACACTGAAGCTTTCTTT. Protein sequence: CASSPTVGENTEAFF. This chain connects TRBV7-3 to TRBJ1-1; D remains ambiguous. Germline V gene lookup returns CDR1 SGHTA and CDR2 FQGTGA. The CDR3 runs to 15 residues. V shed 5 bases and J shed 1 base, with 14 bases lying between them.

This clone was found once. The gene calls are TRBV27 and TRBJ2-7; D not certain. Germline lookup yields CDR1 MNHEY and CDR2 SMNVEV (reference sequence). CDR3 length equals 12 residues. Trimming took 3 bases from V and 6 from J, leaving 9 bases between them. CDR3 amino acids: CASSFLSGEQYF. The DNA for the CDR3 is TGTGCCAGCAGTTTTTTGTCAGGCGAGCAGTACTTC.

This clone was recorded only once. The chain couples TRBV5-6 to TRBJ2-1, with a possible D match to TRBD1 (6 bases). The CDR3 runs to 15 residues. V was clipped by 5 bases and J by 2 bases, with 14 bases between them. Germline loops: CDR1 SGHDT, CDR2 YYEEEE. The CDR3 region is CASRDQGHTYNEQFF. CDR3 DNA sequence: TGTGCCAGCAGGGATCAGGGGCATACCTACAATGAGCAGTTCTTC.